This entry lists 12 T cell receptor beta chains sequenced from one sample in a study of radiation and T cells in renal cell carcinoma. Treatment indicated: 15 Gy SBRT to primary tumor, nephrectomy 4 weeks later. Assay: immunoSEQ multiplex PCR; the TCRdb copy retains only in-frame clones and omits some. The sample yields about 20,000 clones, roughly 62% seen once. The material was tumor tissue, obtained from a patient whose treatment included radiotherapy and nephrectomy. The source of these receptors is an older woman with renal cell carcinoma.

V gene TRBV7-8 combines with J gene TRBJ2-2, with a possible D match to TRBD2 (5 bases). Germline V CDR1 and CDR2: SGHVS, FQNEAQ. V gave up 1 base and J gave up 5 bases, with 14 bases separating them. This CDR3 is built from 16 residues. This CDR3 is CASSLVHGVGTGELFF. The CDR3 nucleotides are TGTGCCAGCAGCTTAGTACACGGGGTGGGAACCGGGGAGCTGTTTTTT. The full variable domain, its missing parts supplied by reference TRBV7-8 and TRBJ2-2, is GAGVSQSPRYKVAKRGQDVALRCDPISGHVSLFWYQQALGQGPEFLTYFQNEAQLDKSGLPSDRFFAERPEGSVSTLKIQRTQQEDSAVYLCASSLVHGVGTGELFFGEGSRLTVL.

The chain links TRBV6-5 to TRBJ2-1; TRBD2 aligns across 10 bases. The trim removed 7 bases at V and 9 bases at J, leaving 9 bases unmatched. The CDR3 has 14 residues. Germline CDR1 reads MNHEY; CDR2 reads SVGAGI. The CDR3 region is CASTKAGGALEQFF. CDR3 coding DNA: TGTGCCAGCACTAAAGCGGGGGGGGCCCTTGAGCAGTTCTTC.

V is TRBV28 and J is TRBJ1-4; possibly TRBD1 for D (5 bases). V was trimmed by 1 base and J by 7 bases, leaving 13 bases between them. The CDR3 sequence is 15 residues long. Germline lookup yields CDR1 MDHEN and CDR2 SYDVKM. The CDR3 here is CASSLSGARGEKLFF. The CDR3 DNA is TGTGCCAGCAGTTTATCTGGGGCGCGAGGTGAAAAACTGTTTTTT. Supplemented by reference TRBV28 and TRBJ1-4, the full variable domain reads DVKVTQSSRYLVKRTGEKVFLECVQDMDHENMFWYRQDPGLGLRLIYFSYDVKMKEKGDIPEGYSVSREKKERFSLILESASTNQTSMYLCASSLSGARGEKLFFGSGTQLSVL.

V and J are TRBV5-1 and TRBJ1-1; 8 bases match TRBD1. The J segment lost 6 bases and the V segment lost 3 bases, leaving 7 bases of the junction unmatched. Germline V gene lookup returns CDR1 SGHRS and CDR2 YFSETQ. CDR3 size: 14 residues. The CDR3 sequence: CASSSGQGTAEAFF. The CDR3 nucleotides are TGCGCCAGCAGCTCAGGACAGGGAACAGCTGAAGCTTTCTTT.

In its sample, this clone was seen a few times. This rearrangement joins TRBV9 to TRBJ2-7; no clear D gene. The CDR3 loop spans 13 amino acids. V shed 0 bases and J shed 3 bases, with 7 bases lying between them. CDR1 SGDLS and CDR2 YYNGEE come from the germline V gene. CDR3 sequence (DNA): TGTGCCAGCAGCGTAGGCGAGTACTACGAGCAGTACTTC. Protein: CASSVGEYYEQYF. Full variable domain (remainder filled in from reference TRBV9 and TRBJ2-7): DSGVTQTPKHLITATGQRVTLRCSPRSGDLSVYWYQQSLDQGLQFLIQYYNGEERAKGNILERFSAQQFPDLHSELNLSSLELGDSALYFCASSVGEYYEQYFGPGTRLTVT.

The chain joins TRBV18 to TRBJ1-3, with D unresolved. The CDR3 covers 15 residues. From germline, CDR1 is KGHSH and CDR2 LQKENI. The V end lost 5 bases, the J end lost 1 base, and 12 bases lay between the germline ends. The CDR3 spells CASSLSAGSGNTIYF. The CDR3 DNA sequence: TGTGCCAGCTCATTATCGGCGGGGTCTGGAAACACCATATATTTT.

V usage is TRBV7-2 and J usage is TRBJ2-1; D not certain. This CDR3 contains 13 residues. Trimming removed 1 base from V and 5 bases from J, with 6 bases in between. CDR1 and CDR2 (germline): SGHTA, FQGNSA. The CDR3 region has the DNA TGTGCCAGCAGCTTAGGTCCGAACAATGAGCAGTTCTTC. Translated, it gives CASSLGPNNEQFF. Together with reference TRBV7-2 and TRBJ2-1, the CDR3 gives the full variable domain: GAGVSQSPSNKVTEKGKDVELRCDPISGHTALYWYRQSLGQGLEFLIYFQGNSAPDKSGLPSDRFSAERTGGSVSTLTIQRTQQEDSAVYLCASSLGPNNEQFFGPGTRLTVL.

The CDR3 sequence: CASSLERGRNTGELFF. Written as DNA, the CDR3 is TGCGCCAGCAGCTTGGAGCGGGGGAGAAACACCGGGGAGCTGTTTTTT. This chain joins TRBV5-1 and TRBJ2-2; 8 bases line up with TRBD2. Trimming at V came to 0 bases and at J to 2 bases, leaving 3 bases not matched to a gene. Germline CDR1 is SGHRS and CDR2 is YFSETQ. CDR3 length: 16 amino acids.

This chain links TRBV6-6 with TRBJ1-2; D is perhaps TRBD1 (6 bases). The V gene lost 2 bases and the J gene lost 5 bases, with 9 bases spanning the gap. CDR1 is MNHNY and CDR2 is SVGAGI in the germline V gene (reference sequence). This CDR3 spans 13 amino acids. CDR3 residues: CASSYQDSYGYTF. CDR3 DNA: TGTGCCAGCAGTTACCAGGACAGTTATGGCTACACCTTC.

The chain joins TRBV6-5 to TRBJ2-7; D perhaps matches TRBD2 (5 bases). Per the germline V gene, CDR1 is MNHEY and CDR2 is SVGAGI. V lost 5 bases, J lost 7 bases, and 21 bases lay in between. The CDR3 has 15 amino acids. CDR3 amino acids: CASSRNGRGTGEQYF. CDR3 sequence (DNA): TGTGCCAGCAGTCGCAACGGACGGGGTACGGGGGAGCAGTACTTC.

The CDR3 is CASSLRASTDTQYF. DNA for the CDR3: TGTGCCAGCAGCTTGAGGGCTAGCACAGATACGCAGTATTTT. The chain links TRBV13 to TRBJ2-3; maybe TRBD2 (5 bases). The CDR3 is 14 residues long. In germline, CDR1 is PRHDT, CDR2 FYEKMQ (reference sequence). V was cut by 3 bases and J by 0 bases, with 7 bases left in between.

The chain carries TRBV19 and TRBJ2-2; D perhaps matches TRBD1 (6 bases). With 3 bases removed from V and 8 bases from J, the gap between germline ends came to 10 bases. Germline assignment: CDR1 LNHDA and CDR2 SQIVND (reference sequence). The CDR3 sequence is 13 residues long. The CDR3 loop is CASSMVRGGELFF. The CDR3 DNA reads TGTGCCAGTAGTATGGTCAGGGGAGGGGAGCTGTTTTTT.